The T cell receptor beta chain under discussion was sequenced for a study of CD8+CD57+ T cells in acquired aplastic anemia. Study-wide background: Across the sorted CD4+ and CD8+ cells, DNA amounts averaged approximately 3 ug. The study obtained 11 million or so reads on average for CD4+ cells from healthy donors.

Looked up from germline, CDR1 is SGHVS and CDR2 is FQNEAQ. The V gene lost 9 bases and the J gene lost 4 bases, with 12 bases spanning the gap. This CDR3 has 12 residues. Both TCR beta VDJ combination and CDR3 sequence profiling were carried out. Genomic DNA was the template for this profiling. A single record per CDR3 protein comes from TCRdb applying MiXCR to the reads. The repertoire holds approximately 98,000 distinct CDR3 sequences, with 40% to 60% as singletons. The source is a human donor in good health, serving as a control. The chain uses TRBV7-8 and TRBJ1-1; D is ambiguous. Sequenced: sorted CD4+, CD8+, or CD8+CD57+ T cells (not recorded which) from PBMCs. DNA of the CDR3: TGTGCCAGTTCCACGGATACCACTGAAGCTTTCTTT. This codes for CASSTDTTEAFF.